The next 9 T cell receptor beta chains were all read from a single sample in a study of blood T cell repertoires in COVID-19. Produced via immunoSEQ multiplex PCR; TCRdb's table is partial and in-frame only. The sample lists over 70,000 clones; around 80% were seen once. Sequenced: peripheral blood. These receptors all stem from a man in his sixties with acute or convalescent COVID-19.

V gene TRBV7-2 combines with J gene TRBJ2-1; 10 nucleotides align to TRBD1. This CDR3 comprises 15 residues. Germline loops: CDR1 SGHTA, CDR2 FQGNSA. J was trimmed by 5 bases and V by 4 bases; bases with no gene match: 5. The CDR3 DNA reads as TGTGCCAGCAGCTCCGACAGGGGGCGCCACAATGAGCAGTTCTTC. Its protein product is CASSSDRGRHNEQFF.

Points on this clone: One end of the junction is discordant with germline, which a read error may explain. The V call is TRBV29-1, the J call TRBJ2-7, with D tentatively TRBD1 (5 bases). The CDR3 length is 14 residues. The V gene's germline CDR1 is SQVTM and CDR2 ANQGSEA. In nucleotides, the CDR3 is TGCAGCATTGACCGACCCGGACATCTGTACGAGCAGTACTTC. Translated, it gives CSIDRPGHLYEQYF.

This rearrangement joins TRBV28 to TRBJ1-3, with a tentative D call TRBD1 (5 bases). Deletions cut 8 bases from V and 0 bases from J, with 14 bases between. The V gene's germline CDR1 is MDHEN and CDR2 SYDVKM. The CDR3 totals 15 residues. The CDR3 bases are TGTGCCAGCGGGGGGATCCCTCGCTCTGGAAACACCATATATTTT. It encodes CASGGIPRSGNTIYF.

This clone was counted between two and nine times. The rearrangement links TRBV11-2 to TRBJ1-5; possibly TRBD1 for D (6 bases). The CDR3 spans 15 residues. CDR1 and CDR2 (germline): SGHAT, FQNNGV. Trimming left V 4 bases short and J 10 bases short, with 20 bases between. CDR3 nucleotide sequence: TGTGCCAGCAGCTCGGCTGGGGGGGCGGCGGGACCCCAGCATTTT. Amino acids: CASSSAGGAAGPQHF.

The rearrangement uses TRBV5-6 and TRBJ1-4; tentatively, D is TRBD1 (6 bases). CDR3 length: 14 residues. Trimming removed 1 base at V and 8 bases at J, with 12 bases between. CDR1 is SGHDT and CDR2 is YYEEEE in the germline V gene. For the CDR3, the DNA is TGTGCCAGCAGCTTGTCAGGGGCAAGAGAAAAACTGTTTTTT. Its translation: CASSLSGAREKLFF.

This sequence joins TRBV19 and TRBJ1-1; tentative D call: TRBD1 (5 bases). V lost 3 bases and J lost 2, with 13 bases in between. The CDR3 loop spans 15 amino acids. Germline V gene lookup returns CDR1 LNHDA and CDR2 SQIVND (reference sequence). CDR3 residues: CASSIQRGGNTEAFF. The CDR3 DNA reads TGTGCCAGTAGTATTCAAAGGGGCGGTAACACTGAAGCTTTCTTT.

The chain recombines TRBV28 with TRBJ2-7; D unresolved. Deletions cut 6 bases from V and 2 bases from J, with 8 bases between. The CDR3 consists of 12 residues. Germline V gives CDR1 MDHEN, CDR2 SYDVKM. The DNA for the CDR3 is TGTGCCAGCAGGAAACAGACCTACGAGCAGTACTTC. Protein: CASRKQTYEQYF.

This CDR3 reads CASSLQLSGINTGELFF. CDR3 nucleotides: TGCGCCAGCAGTTTACAGCTGTCAGGAATCAACACCGGGGAGCTGTTTTTT. The chain is built from TRBV5-1 and TRBJ2-2; D is unresolved. The V end lost 5 bases, the J end lost 2 bases, and 19 bases lay between the germline ends. The CDR3 totals 17 residues. CDR1 SGHRS and CDR2 YFSETQ come from the germline V gene.

The chain links TRBV3-1 (or the pseudogene TRBV3-2) to TRBJ2-5; 11 nucleotides line up with TRBD2. CDR1 LGHDT and CDR2 YNNKEL come from the germline V gene (reference sequence). V was clipped by 6 bases and J by 4 bases; unmatched bases: 7. The CDR3 covers 15 residues. CDR3 sequence: CASSRPLAGGETQYF. The CDR3 coding sequence is TGTGCCAGCAGTCGTCCTCTAGCGGGAGGAGAGACCCAGTACTTC.